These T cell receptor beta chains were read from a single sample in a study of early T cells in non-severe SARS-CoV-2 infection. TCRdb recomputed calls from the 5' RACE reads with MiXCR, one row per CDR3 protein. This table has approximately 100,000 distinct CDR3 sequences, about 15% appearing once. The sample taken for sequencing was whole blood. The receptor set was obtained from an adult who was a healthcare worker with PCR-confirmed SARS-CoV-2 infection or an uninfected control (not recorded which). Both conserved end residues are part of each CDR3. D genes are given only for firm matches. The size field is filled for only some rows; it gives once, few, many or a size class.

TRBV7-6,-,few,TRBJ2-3,CASSQTYVWADTQYF,TGTGCCAGCAGTCAAACCTACGTCTGGGCAGATACGCAGTATTTT
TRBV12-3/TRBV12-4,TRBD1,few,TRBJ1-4,CASTRDRGFPEKLFF,TGTGCCAGCACCCGGGACAGGGGATTTCCTGAAAAACTGTTTTTT
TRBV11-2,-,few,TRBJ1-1,CASDQSEGYTEAFF,TGTGCCAGCGACCAGTCCGAGGGGTACACTGAAGCTTTCTTT
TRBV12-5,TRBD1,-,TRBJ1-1,CASGFGGGTTEAFF,TGTGCTAGTGGTTTCGGAGGGGGCACGACTGAAGCTTTCTTT
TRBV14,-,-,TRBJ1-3,CASSQEDWGNTIYF,TGTGCCAGCAGCCAAGAGGACTGGGGAAACACCATATATTTT
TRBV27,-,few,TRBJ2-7,CASSPQEGYEQYF,TGTGCCAGCAGCCCCCAGGAGGGCTACGAGCAGTACTTC
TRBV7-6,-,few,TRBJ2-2,CASTKMELEAGELFF,TGTGCCAGCACCAAAATGGAACTGGAGGCCGGGGAGCTGTTTTTT
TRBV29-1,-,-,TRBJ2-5,CSVRRLRDQETQYF,TGCAGCGTACGAAGGTTGCGGGACCAAGAGACCCAGTACTTC
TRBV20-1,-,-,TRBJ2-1,CSAIVGSAYNEQFF,TGCAGTGCTATTGTCGGGAGTGCCTACAATGAGCAGTTCTTC
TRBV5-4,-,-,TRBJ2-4,CASSSVPGQSNIQYF,TGTGCCAGCAGTTCAGTACCGGGACAAAGTAACATTCAGTACTTC
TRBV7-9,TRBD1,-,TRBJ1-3,CASSLAQGTGVISGNTIYF,TGTGCCAGCAGCTTAGCTCAAGGGACAGGCGTAATCTCTGGAAACACCATATATTTT
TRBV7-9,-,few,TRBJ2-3,CASSLISGYTDTQYF,TGTGCCAGCAGCTTGATTAGCGGTTACACAGATACGCAGTATTTT
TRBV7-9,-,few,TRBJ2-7,CASSPTERGKYF,TGTGCCAGCAGCCCAACCGAGAGGGGGAAATACTTC
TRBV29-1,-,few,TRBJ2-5,CSTRDGETQYF,TGCAGCACCCGGGACGGAGAGACCCAGTACTTC
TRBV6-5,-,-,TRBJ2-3,CASSQGGVRTDTQYF,TGTGCCAGCAGCCAAGGGGGGGTCAGAACAGATACGCAGTATTTT
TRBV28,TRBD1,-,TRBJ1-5,CASSSYRGWQPQHF,TGTGCCAGCAGTTCGTACAGGGGATGGCAGCCCCAGCATTTT
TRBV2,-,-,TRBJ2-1,CASSDPRRNEQFF,TGTGCCAGCAGTGACCCGAGGAGGAATGAGCAGTTCTTC
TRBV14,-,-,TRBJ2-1,CASSQIGTYNEQFF,TGTGCCAGCAGCCAAATCGGTACTTACAATGAGCAGTTCTTC
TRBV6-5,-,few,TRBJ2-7,CASSARTASYEQYF,TGTGCCAGCAGTGCCAGGACAGCCTCCTACGAGCAGTACTTC
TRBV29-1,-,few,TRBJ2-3,CSVGGHPSTDTQYF,TGCAGCGTGGGGGGACATCCTAGCACAGATACGCAGTATTTT
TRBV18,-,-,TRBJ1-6,CASSPRTAVYNSPLHF,TGTGCCAGCTCACCACGGACAGCCGTTTATAATTCACCCCTCCACTTT
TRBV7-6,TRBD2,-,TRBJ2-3,CASSTSASRRDTQYF,TGTGCCAGCAGCACTAGCGCGTCGAGGAGAGATACGCAGTATTTT
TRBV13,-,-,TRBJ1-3,CASSQGTLLNTIYF,TGTGCCAGCAGCCAAGGGACATTACTAAACACCATATATTTT
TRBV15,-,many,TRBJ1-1,CATSRDRLGGTFMNTEAFF,TGTGCCACCAGCAGAGATCGTCTAGGAGGGACCTTTATGAACACTGAAGCTTTCTTT
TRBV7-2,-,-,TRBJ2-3,CASSYYGEDTQYF,TGTGCCAGCAGCTATTACGGGGAAGATACGCAGTATTTT
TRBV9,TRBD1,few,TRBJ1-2,CASRRFNRGREGYTF,TGTGCCAGCAGGAGATTTAACAGGGGGCGGGAAGGCTACACCTTC
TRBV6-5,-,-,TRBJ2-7,CASSRQGSGEQYF,TGTGCCAGCAGTAGACAGGGTAGCGGCGAGCAGTACTTC
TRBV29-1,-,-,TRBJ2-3,CSVVQGPSTDTQYF,TGCAGCGTGGTACAGGGCCCTAGCACAGATACGCAGTATTTT
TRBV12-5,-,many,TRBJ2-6,CASGLGLAGANVLTF,TGTGCTAGTGGTTTGGGCCTCGCTGGGGCCAACGTCCTGACTTTC
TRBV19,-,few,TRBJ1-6,CASNQGNNSPLHF,TGTGCCAGTAACCAGGGTAACAATTCACCCCTCCACTTT
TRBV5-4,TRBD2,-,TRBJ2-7,CASSLMTSGSSEQYF,TGTGCCAGCAGCTTGATGACTAGCGGGAGTTCCGAGCAGTACTTC
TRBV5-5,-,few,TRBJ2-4,CASSGWTAENIQYF,TGTGCCAGCAGCGGGTGGACAGCAGAAAACATTCAGTACTTC
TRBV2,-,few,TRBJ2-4,CASRRPGILAKNIQYF,TGTGCCAGCCGCCGCCCGGGAATACTAGCCAAAAACATTCAGTACTTC
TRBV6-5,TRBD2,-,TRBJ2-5,CASSSRVPGLAAHKETQYF,TGTGCCAGCAGTAGCAGGGTTCCGGGACTAGCGGCTCACAAGGAGACCCAGTACTTC
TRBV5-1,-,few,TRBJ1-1,CASSLVPANTEAFF,TGCGCCAGCAGCTTGGTTCCGGCCAACACTGAAGCTTTCTTT
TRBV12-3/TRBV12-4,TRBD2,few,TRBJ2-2,CASSLSGVFTGELFF,TGTGCCAGCAGTCTGAGCGGGGTGTTCACCGGGGAGCTGTTTTTT
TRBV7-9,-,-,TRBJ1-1,CASSSPTDEAFF,TGTGCCAGCAGCTCTCCGACGGACGAAGCTTTCTTT
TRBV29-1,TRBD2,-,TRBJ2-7,CSAEGGSYEQYF,TGCAGCGCCGAGGGAGGGAGCTACGAGCAGTACTTC
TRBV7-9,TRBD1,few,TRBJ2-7,CASSSRDSSYEQYF,TGTGCCAGCAGCTCCAGGGACAGCTCCTACGAGCAGTACTTC
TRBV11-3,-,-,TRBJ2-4,CASSLEEGNIQYF,TGTGCCAGCAGCTTAGAGGAGGGAAACATTCAGTACTTC
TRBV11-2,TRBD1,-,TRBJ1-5,CASSLVAGGGQPQHF,TGTGCCAGCAGCTTAGTGGCAGGGGGAGGTCAGCCCCAGCATTTT
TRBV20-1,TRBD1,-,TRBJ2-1,CSAGSGQGASEQFF,TGCAGTGCTGGTTCGGGACAGGGGGCGAGTGAGCAGTTCTTC
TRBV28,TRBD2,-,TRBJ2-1,CATMGLAGVRNEQFF,TGTGCCACCATGGGGCTAGCGGGAGTTCGGAATGAGCAGTTCTTC
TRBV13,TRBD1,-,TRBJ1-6,CASSSTGTGDSYNSPLHF,TGTGCCAGCAGCTCAACCGGGACAGGGGACTCCTATAATTCACCCCTCCACTTT
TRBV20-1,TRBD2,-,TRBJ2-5,CSASRNPGGAETQYF,TGCAGTGCTAGCCGCAACCCGGGGGGGGCAGAGACCCAGTACTTC
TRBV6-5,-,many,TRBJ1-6,CASSYSNLASSPLHF,TGTGCCAGCAGTTACTCGAACCTTGCGAGTTCACCCCTCCACTTT
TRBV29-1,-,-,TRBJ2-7,CSVVKTPDRTYEQYF,TGCAGCGTGGTCAAAACGCCAGACCGAACCTACGAGCAGTACTTC
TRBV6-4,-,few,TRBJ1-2,CASSDSYSPYGYTF,TGTGCCAGCAGTGACTCTTACAGCCCCTATGGCTACACCTTC
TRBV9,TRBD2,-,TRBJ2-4,CASSVGLAGGHAKNIQYF,TGTGCCAGCAGCGTAGGGCTAGCGGGAGGGCACGCAAAAAACATTCAGTACTTC
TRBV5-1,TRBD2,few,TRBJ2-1,CASSLGVSGVPKPYNEQFF,TGCGCCAGCAGCTTGGGAGTTAGCGGGGTCCCCAAACCCTACAATGAGCAGTTCTTC
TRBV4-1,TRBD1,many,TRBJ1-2,CASSQDEGNRGSGYTF,TGCGCCAGCAGCCAAGATGAGGGTAACAGGGGGTCCGGCTACACCTTC
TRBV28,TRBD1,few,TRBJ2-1,CASSFGAGQGKFF,TGTGCCAGCAGTTTTGGGGCGGGACAGGGGAAGTTCTTC
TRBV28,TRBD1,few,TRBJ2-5,CASSMGQRRTLRGTQYF,TGTGCCAGCAGTATGGGACAGAGGAGAACTTTAAGGGGGACCCAGTACTTC
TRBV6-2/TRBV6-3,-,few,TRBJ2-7,CASSYPEAQYEQYF,TGTGCCAGCAGCTATCCAGAAGCCCAATACGAGCAGTACTTC
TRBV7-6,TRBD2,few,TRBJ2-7,CASSLERGTYYEQYF,TGTGCCAGCAGCTTAGAGCGGGGGACGTACTACGAGCAGTACTTC
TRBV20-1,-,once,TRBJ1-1,CSARVFGMGNTEAFF,TGCAGTGCTAGAGTGTTCGGGATGGGGAACACTGAAGCTTTCTTT
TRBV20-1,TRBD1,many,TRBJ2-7,CSAGPKTNRGEQYF,TGCAGTGCTGGACCCAAGACCAACAGGGGCGAGCAGTACTTC